These T cell receptor beta chains were read from a single sample in a study of immune evolution from preneoplasia to lung adenocarcinoma. Assay used: immunoSEQ multiplex PCR; TCRdb lists only in-frame clones, some missing. The sample has about 7,500 clones; around 80% are singletons. The sequencing input was FFPE invasive lung adenocarcinoma tissue. These receptors came from a person aged 35-50 years with lung adenocarcinoma. CDR3s include the opening cysteine and the closing phenylalanine or tryptophan. Each record gives: V gene, J gene, D gene, clone size, CDR3 DNA, CDR3 protein. A D gene is named only where the DNA matches it firmly. Size tells how often a clone was seen (once, few, many) or the class of an expanded clone, and some rows leave it out.

v_gene: TRBV6-4; j_gene: TRBJ2-1; d_gene: -; abundance: -; CDR3nt: TGTGCCAGCAGTGACGGGAGGGGGGATCACAATGAGCAGTTCTTC; CDR3aa: CASSDGRGDHNEQFF
v_gene: TRBV5-1; j_gene: TRBJ1-5; d_gene: -; abundance: -; CDR3nt: TGCGCCAGCAGCTTGGAGGGACCCCATCAGCCCCAGCATTTT; CDR3aa: CASSLEGPHQPQHF
v_gene: TRBV5-6; j_gene: TRBJ1-2; d_gene: -; abundance: -; CDR3nt: TGTGCCAGCAGCTTGCTTCAGGCTTCTAACTATGGCTACACCTTC; CDR3aa: CASSLLQASNYGYTF
v_gene: TRBV27; j_gene: TRBJ2-7; d_gene: -; abundance: few; CDR3nt: TGTGCCAGCAAATCTTGGGGATCCAGAACCTACGAGCAGTACTTC; CDR3aa: CASKSWGSRTYEQYF
v_gene: TRBV10-1; j_gene: TRBJ1-1; d_gene: -; abundance: -; CDR3nt: TGCGCCAGCAGCCGCAGGGAGAACACTGAAGCTTTCTTT; CDR3aa: CASSRRENTEAFF
v_gene: TRBV16; j_gene: TRBJ2-7; d_gene: -; abundance: -; CDR3nt: TGTGCCAGCAGCCAATCGCCGTCGGCCTACGAGCAGTACTTC; CDR3aa: CASSQSPSAYEQYF
v_gene: TRBV5-1; j_gene: TRBJ1-1; d_gene: -; abundance: -; CDR3nt: TGCGCCAGCAGCTTTGGTGGCAGGGTGGACACTGAAGCTTTCTTT; CDR3aa: CASSFGGRVDTEAFF
v_gene: TRBV9; j_gene: TRBJ1-1; d_gene: TRBD1; abundance: medium-sized; CDR3nt: TGTGCCAGCAGCGAGGGGACAGGTGATACTGAAGCTTTCTTT; CDR3aa: CASSEGTGDTEAFF
v_gene: TRBV7-2; j_gene: TRBJ1-5; d_gene: TRBD1; abundance: -; CDR3nt: TGTGCCAGCAGCTTAAAGGCAGGGGGGGCTCAGCCCCAGCATTTT; CDR3aa: CASSLKAGGAQPQHF
v_gene: TRBV11-2; j_gene: TRBJ2-1; d_gene: -; abundance: -; CDR3nt: TGTGCCAGCAGCGGAACCGGGTTCTACAATGAGCAGTTCTTC; CDR3aa: CASSGTGFYNEQFF
v_gene: TRBV7-2; j_gene: TRBJ2-5; d_gene: -; abundance: -; CDR3nt: TGTGCCAGCAGCTTTTATTTGGATTCAGAGACCCAGTACTTC; CDR3aa: CASSFYLDSETQYF
v_gene: TRBV28; j_gene: TRBJ2-2; d_gene: -; abundance: few; CDR3nt: TGTGCCAGCAGTTTACCGACAGTGCCGGGGGGGGAGCTGTTTTTT; CDR3aa: CASSLPTVPGGELFF
v_gene: TRBV18; j_gene: TRBJ2-1; d_gene: TRBD2; abundance: -; CDR3nt: TGTGCCAGCTCACAGGGACTAGCGGGGGCCAACAATGAGCAGTTCTTC; CDR3aa: CASSQGLAGANNEQFF
v_gene: TRBV6-5; j_gene: TRBJ2-1; d_gene: TRBD1; abundance: -; CDR3nt: TGTGCCAGCAGTGGCACAGGGGGCCGGTACAATGAGCAGTTCTTC; CDR3aa: CASSGTGGRYNEQFF
v_gene: TRBV11-2; j_gene: TRBJ2-1; d_gene: -; abundance: -; CDR3nt: TGTGCCAGCAGCGTTAGGTATAGGAGCACTGAGCAGTTCTTC; CDR3aa: CASSVRYRSTEQFF
v_gene: TRBV29-1; j_gene: TRBJ1-4; d_gene: TRBD1; abundance: -; CDR3nt: TGCAGCGTTGGACAGGGATATGAAAAACTGTTTTTT; CDR3aa: CSVGQGYEKLFF
v_gene: TRBV5-1; j_gene: TRBJ2-2; d_gene: TRBD1; abundance: -; CDR3nt: TGCGCCAGCAGCTTTGGGACAGGGGTGAACACCGGGGAGCTGTTTTTT; CDR3aa: CASSFGTGVNTGELFF
v_gene: TRBV10-3; j_gene: TRBJ2-7; d_gene: -; abundance: -; CDR3nt: TGTGCCATCAGTGAGTCGGGTGCGGCGGGGTCCAGCTCCTACGAGCAGTACTTC; CDR3aa: CAISESGAAGSSSYEQYF
v_gene: TRBV7-2; j_gene: TRBJ1-4; d_gene: -; abundance: -; CDR3nt: TGTGCCAGCAGCTTTTATAATGAAAAACTGTTTTTT; CDR3aa: CASSFYNEKLFF
v_gene: TRBV4-2; j_gene: TRBJ1-2; d_gene: TRBD1; abundance: -; CDR3nt: TGTGCCAGCAGCCTAGAAGGGGACAGGGAGTTATATGGCTACACCTTC; CDR3aa: CASSLEGDRELYGYTF
v_gene: TRBV28; j_gene: TRBJ1-2; d_gene: TRBD1; abundance: -; CDR3nt: TGTGCCAGCAGTTTATCCATCCGGGACAGTTATGGCTACACCTTC; CDR3aa: CASSLSIRDSYGYTF
v_gene: TRBV11-2; j_gene: TRBJ2-3; d_gene: TRBD2; abundance: once; CDR3nt: TGTGCCAGCAGCTTCGGGCGGGAGGTGGTTACGCAGTATTTT; CDR3aa: CASSFGREVVTQYF
v_gene: TRBV9; j_gene: TRBJ1-2; d_gene: TRBD1; abundance: -; CDR3nt: TGTGCCAGCAGCAGCCGGGACAGGGGGTCCTATGGCTACACCTTC; CDR3aa: CASSSRDRGSYGYTF
v_gene: TRBV5-1; j_gene: TRBJ2-2; d_gene: -; abundance: -; CDR3nt: TGCGCCAGCAGCCCGGAAGGGGGACTCAACACCGGGGAGCTGTTTTTT; CDR3aa: CASSPEGGLNTGELFF
v_gene: TRBV28; j_gene: TRBJ2-2; d_gene: TRBD1; abundance: -; CDR3nt: TGTGCCAGCAGTCCCGGGACAGGGGGGAACACCGGGGAGCTGTTTTTT; CDR3aa: CASSPGTGGNTGELFF
v_gene: TRBV11-2; j_gene: TRBJ2-1; d_gene: -; abundance: -; CDR3nt: TGTGCCAGCAGCTTAGTGTCGGGAACTGAGCAGTTCTTC; CDR3aa: CASSLVSGTEQFF
v_gene: TRBV30; j_gene: TRBJ1-4; d_gene: TRBD1; abundance: -; CDR3nt: TGTGCCTGGAGTGTACAAGGGACAGCAACTAATGAAAAACTGTTTTTT; CDR3aa: CAWSVQGTATNEKLFF
v_gene: TRBV6-1; j_gene: TRBJ1-2; d_gene: TRBD1; abundance: -; CDR3nt: TGTGCCAGCAGCCCGGACAGGGCGCATGGCTACACCTTC; CDR3aa: CASSPDRAHGYTF
v_gene: TRBV4-1; j_gene: TRBJ1-1; d_gene: TRBD1; abundance: few; CDR3nt: TGCGCCAGCAGCCAAGTAGTAAGGACAGGCGGCCTCCCTGAAGCTTTCTTT; CDR3aa: CASSQVVRTGGLPEAFF
v_gene: TRBV5-1; j_gene: TRBJ1-1; d_gene: -; abundance: -; CDR3nt: TGCGCCAGCAGCCCCGGTAGCCTGACAGGCACTGAAGCTTTCTTT; CDR3aa: CASSPGSLTGTEAFF
v_gene: TRBV28; j_gene: TRBJ1-1; d_gene: -; abundance: -; CDR3nt: TGTGCCAGCAGTTTTGACAGGCCGAACACTGAAGCTTTCTTT; CDR3aa: CASSFDRPNTEAFF
v_gene: TRBV7-8; j_gene: TRBJ2-7; d_gene: -; abundance: -; CDR3nt: TGTGCCAGCAGCCAAACCGGGACAACCTCCTACGAGCAGTACTTC; CDR3aa: CASSQTGTTSYEQYF
v_gene: TRBV29-1; j_gene: TRBJ2-2; d_gene: -; abundance: -; CDR3nt: TGCAGCGGAAGCGTGTCCGCGAACACCGGGGAGCTGTTTTTT; CDR3aa: CSGSVSANTGELFF
v_gene: TRBV10-3; j_gene: TRBJ2-1; d_gene: TRBD2; abundance: -; CDR3nt: TGTGCCATCAGTGACATGGGCGGGAGGGGCGACAATGAGCAGTTCTTC; CDR3aa: CAISDMGGRGDNEQFF
v_gene: TRBV30; j_gene: TRBJ1-1; d_gene: -; abundance: -; CDR3nt: TGTGCCTGGAGCGACATGGACTGGGGCGGGGCTTTCTTT; CDR3aa: CAWSDMDWGGAFF
v_gene: TRBV6-1; j_gene: TRBJ1-1; d_gene: -; abundance: -; CDR3nt: TGTGCCAGCAGTGAAGGGAGGACTCAGGGGCAGGAAGCTTTCTTT; CDR3aa: CASSEGRTQGQEAFF
v_gene: TRBV7-2; j_gene: TRBJ1-1; d_gene: -; abundance: -; CDR3nt: TGTGCCAGCAGCACAGGGTGGGGGAACACTGAAGCTTTCTTT; CDR3aa: CASSTGWGNTEAFF
v_gene: TRBV7-2; j_gene: TRBJ1-6; d_gene: TRBD1; abundance: -; CDR3nt: TGTGCCAGCAGCCCTCGGACAGGGAATTCACCCCTCCACTTT; CDR3aa: CASSPRTGNSPLHF
v_gene: TRBV30; j_gene: TRBJ1-2; d_gene: -; abundance: -; CDR3nt: TGTGCCTGTTCTACTGGGTATGGCTACACCTTC; CDR3aa: CACSTGYGYTF
v_gene: TRBV30; j_gene: TRBJ1-2; d_gene: -; abundance: once; CDR3nt: TGTGCCTGGAGTGCGTCAGGACTACGTGGCTACACCTTC; CDR3aa: CAWSASGLRGYTF
v_gene: TRBV7-9; j_gene: TRBJ2-7; d_gene: -; abundance: few; CDR3nt: TGTGCCAGCAGCCGCTTACCCCCGCGGCACGAGCAGTACTTC; CDR3aa: CASSRLPPRHEQYF
v_gene: TRBV7-2; j_gene: TRBJ2-6; d_gene: -; abundance: -; CDR3nt: TGTGCCAGCAGCTTAGCTGGGGGGCGCGGGTCTGGGGCCAACGTCCTGACTTTC; CDR3aa: CASSLAGGRGSGANVLTF
v_gene: TRBV5-4; j_gene: TRBJ1-4; d_gene: -; abundance: -; CDR3nt: TGTGCCAGCAGCTTGGGGGGTGGTGAAGAAAAACTGTTTTTT; CDR3aa: CASSLGGGEEKLFF
v_gene: TRBV7-3; j_gene: TRBJ2-2; d_gene: TRBD1; abundance: -; CDR3nt: TGTGCCAGCAGCTCCCAGGGACAGGCCGGCACCGGGGAGCTGTTTTTT; CDR3aa: CASSSQGQAGTGELFF
v_gene: TRBV4-3; j_gene: TRBJ2-7; d_gene: -; abundance: -; CDR3nt: TGCGCCAGCAGCCGCGCCAGGGGAAGCGAGCAGTACTTC; CDR3aa: CASSRARGSEQYF
v_gene: TRBV6-1; j_gene: TRBJ2-5; d_gene: -; abundance: -; CDR3nt: TGTGCCAGCAGTGATGGGTACCAAGAGACCCAGTACTTC; CDR3aa: CASSDGYQETQYF
v_gene: TRBV5-4; j_gene: TRBJ2-3; d_gene: -; abundance: -; CDR3nt: TGTGCCAGCAGCTTTGAGGCCAAGGACACAGATACGCAGTATTTT; CDR3aa: CASSFEAKDTDTQYF
v_gene: TRBV4-1; j_gene: TRBJ1-2; d_gene: -; abundance: -; CDR3nt: TGCGCCAGCAGCCAAGGAGGAGCGGGGGAAACAGGCTACACCTTC; CDR3aa: CASSQGGAGETGYTF